The TCR beta chain described here comes from a study of blood T cell repertoires in COVID-19. Whole-study context: Collection of acute and convalescent COVID-19 samples took place in the United States, Italy and Spain.

TCRdb's table, derived via immunoSEQ multiplex PCR, lists solely in-frame clones and lacks some. Counted here are some 460,000 clones, 75% to 90% occurring once; the ten biggest clones make up over 4%. The CDR3 covers 14 residues. The V and J ends lost 4 bases and 4 bases respectively, with 12 bases between them. Germline V gives CDR1 SNHLY, CDR2 FYNNEI. This receptor was obtained from a woman aged 25 to 45 with acute or convalescent COVID-19. The chain combines TRBV2 with TRBJ2-3; D gene uncertain. The source material was peripheral blood. The CDR3 loop is CASSGSTGADTQYF. The CDR3 region has the DNA TGTGCCAGCAGTGGGAGTACGGGTGCAGATACGCAGTATTTT.